The source of this TCR beta chain is a study of beta chain features in type 1 diabetes. Germline loops: CDR1 MNHNY, CDR2 SVGAGI (reference sequence). The CDR3 is 14 amino acids. V was clipped by 3 bases and J by 5 bases; unmatched bases: 5. Findings of the study overall: TCRB CDR3s were moderately but significantly shorter in Type 1 diabetes patients in all four CD4+ subsets.

Expressed TCRB transcripts were sequenced after all isolated RNA was converted to cDNA. Repertoires were generated with immunoSEQ multiplex PCR, while TCRdb's copy carries only in-frame clones and drops some. The sample yields 250,000 to 300,000 clones, 24% seen once. As regards this clone: Its antigen is not identified.

The TCR originated in a woman aged 25-40 years with type 1 diabetes. V and J are TRBV6-6 and TRBJ2-5, with 8 bases that match TRBD1. The sequenced material came from naive CD4+ T cells from blood. CDR3 in DNA: TGTGCCAGCAGTTATAAAACAGGGGGGGAGACCCAGTACTTC. It is translated as CASSYKTGGETQYF.